Given below is one TCR beta chain in context. Its antigen remains undetermined. Base qualities are not recorded, but no much larger clone differs from it by a single base. The data stem from a study of blood T cell repertoires in COVID-19 (dated by TCRdb to the early 2020s). Regarding the complete study: The collaborator samples originated in the United States, Italy and Spain and spanned the acute and convalescent phases of COVID-19. The repertoires were released in a freely available public database intended as a resource for research on the immune response to SARS-CoV-2. Sample metadata almost always included a de-identified subject ID, COVID-19 status, age in years and sex. Samples were obtained from the ongoing ImmuneRACE study (first 160 participants) and from 1,000 to 1,500 subjects provided by 6 global collaborators. Deeply sampled blood TCRbeta repertoires from subjects exposed to, actively infected with, or recovered from COVID-19 were included in the dataset. HLA class I and class II types, where available, came from metadata supplied by the sample provider rather than from assay-based typing. The material from the prospective study consisted of cDNA or gDNA derived from T cells, B-cell-depleted T cells, or PBMCs.

In Seattle, one collaborating source enrolled patients while the infection was active and tracked those patients longitudinally over the course of disease. Collaborating institutions collected whole blood in K2EDTA tubes following their own protocols. Collaborator samples were shipped for TCRbeta analysis as frozen whole blood, isolated PBMCs, or DNA extracted from either sample type. The CDR1 and CDR2 encoded by the germline V gene (reference sequence) are SGHNT and YYREEE. V and J are trimmed by 3 bases and 2 bases, and the gene matches miss 5 bases of the junction. The CDR3 covers 16 residues, taking in both the cysteine and the phenylalanine. Only the CDR3 region is kept as DNA, spanning 48 bases read in frame from base 1. TCRbeta CDR3 regions were amplified from genomic DNA by means of the immunoSEQ Assay, a bias-controlled multiplex PCR. The original pipeline was this. The number of nucleated cells in each sample was estimated by amplification of reference gene primers within the assay. Sequence reads were collapsed and filtered to measure the absolute abundance of every unique TCRbeta CDR3 rearrangement. For each sample, productive Simpson clonality was calculated as the square root of Simpson's diversity index across productive rearrangements. TCRdb's version of the immuneACCESS table is confined to in-frame rearrangements and falls short of the full clone set. An unresolved V gene accounts for under half of the shortfall where checked; the remainder is of unknown origin. V and J calls and clone size follow that table, whereas D and trimming were derived from the DNA. Counted in this sample were about 94,000 clones; under 80% of them appeared once. Clones ranked in the top ten supply about 3.9% of the sample.

The paper as a whole reports these results and caveats: The amount of clinical and demographic metadata varied by source and participant and was provided uncurated.

Sequences were obtained from peripheral blood. The TCR originated in a man between 65 and 85 years old with COVID-19, enrolled during active disease. The rearranged chain carries TRBV5-4 and TRBJ2-6; a stretch of 7 junction bases matches TRBD1. CDR3 region: CASSSRTGPGANVLTF. The nucleotides read TGTGCCAGCAGCTCCCGGACAGGCCCTGGGGCCAACGTCCTGACTTTC.